This TCR beta chain appears in the sequencing data of a study of blood T cell repertoires in COVID-19. Overall study context: Sample material is recorded as cDNA or gDNA derived from T cells, B-cell-depleted T cells, or PBMCs.

V lost 3 bases, J lost 4 bases, and 21 bases lay in between. CDR1 is KGHSH, CDR2 LQKENI, per germline. There are 17 residues in the CDR3. Sequencing was performed with immunoSEQ multiplex PCR; in TCRdb, only in-frame clones are kept and a portion is missing. The data show over 200,000 clones, around 83% seen once. The source of this sequence is a man between 35 and 55 years old who had recovered from COVID-19. The J gene is TRBJ1-2, the V gene TRBV18; no reliable D call. The material sequenced was peripheral blood. The CDR3 DNA reads TGTGCCAGCTCACCGTACACAGCGGCGGACCCTTCCTATGGCTACACCTTC. It is translated as CASSPYTAADPSYGYTF.